Below, 8 T cell receptor beta chains from the same sample are listed, as sequenced in a study of T-cell reconstitution after alpha-beta-depleted transplantation in children. It was with unique molecular identifiers that the TCRbeta library was prepared. TCRdb processed the PCR reads anew with MiXCR; each CDR3 protein has one entry. The profile shows some 200,000 distinct CDR3 sequences, approximately 9.8% of them singletons. The specimen was PBMCs from the stem cell graft donor, collected from the stem cell graft. The receptor set was obtained from a human donor who donated a stem cell graft to a child with SCID.

This clonotype occurred many times. This chain links TRBV9 with TRBJ2-2; 8 nucleotides agree with TRBD1. The CDR3 totals 16 residues. Trimming removed 2 bases from V and 1 base from J; junction bases left unmatched: 4. Germline CDR1 and CDR2: SGDLS and YYNGEE. For the CDR3, the DNA is TGTGCCAGCAGCGTCCTCGGGACAGGGAACACCGGGGAGCTGTTTTTT. It specifies CASSVLGTGNTGELFF.

This clonotype was detected many times. V is TRBV9 and J is TRBJ1-1; TRBD1 might be the D (5 bases). The CDR3 is 14 residues long. The V gene lost 0 bases and the J gene lost 6 bases, with 12 bases spanning the gap. Germline V gives CDR1 SGDLS, CDR2 YYNGEE. In DNA, the CDR3 is TGTGCCAGCAGCGTAGCTCCGGCGACAGCTGAAGCTTTCTTT. It specifies CASSVAPATAEAFF. The variable domain in full, with the rest retrieved from reference TRBV9 and TRBJ1-1, is DSGVTQTPKHLITATGQRVTLRCSPRSGDLSVYWYQQSLDQGLQFLIQYYNGEERAKGNILERFSAQQFPDLHSELNLSSLELGDSALYFCASSVAPATAEAFFGQGTRLTVV.

This clonotype was recorded at least ten times. V usage is TRBV6-1 and J usage is TRBJ2-3, with D possibly matching TRBD1 (6 bases). The CDR3 extends over 16 amino acids. Trimming pared 4 bases from V and 4 bases from J, leaving 18 bases between. CDR1 is MNHNS and CDR2 is SASEGT in the germline V gene. CDR3 in amino acids: CASSALQGIVSDTQYF. The CDR3 bases are TGTGCCAGCAGTGCACTACAGGGTATTGTGTCAGATACGCAGTATTTT.

This clonotype has ten or more counts. The chain is built from TRBV5-1 and TRBJ2-3, with 9 nucleotides matching TRBD1. The CDR3 loop spans 16 amino acids. Per the germline V gene, CDR1 is SGHRS and CDR2 is YFSETQ. V dropped 3 bases and J dropped 6; count of bases not matched to a gene: 11. CDR3 sequence (DNA): TGCGCCAGCAGCTCGCGACGGGACAGGGCGGTCGATACGCAGTATTTT. Translating it yields CASSSRRDRAVDTQYF.

This clonotype was observed many times. For the CDR3, the DNA is TGTGCCAGCAGCCCACCCGGGACAGGCCTGTACAATGAGCAGTTCTTC. This sequence encodes CASSPPGTGLYNEQFF. The V call is TRBV12-3 or TRBV12-4, the J call TRBJ2-1, with 8 bases matching TRBD1. The CDR3 loop spans 16 amino acids. Trimming cost V 6 bases and J 4 bases; bases outside gene matches: 11.

This clonotype was detected ten times or more. V gene TRBV9 combines with J gene TRBJ2-1; TRBD1 aligns across 8 bases. The junction had 7 bases not matched to a gene; V was cut back by 4 bases and J by 10 bases. Germline loops: CDR1 SGDLS, CDR2 YYNGEE. The CDR3 contains 13 residues. CDR3 DNA: TGTGCCAGCAGCTCCCTTGACAGGGGCGAGCAGTTCTTC. Translating gives CASSSLDRGEQFF.

There are many counts of this clonotype. The chain is built from TRBV7-6 and TRBJ2-7; D possibly corresponds to TRBD1 (7 bases). There are 13 residues in the CDR3. Germline CDR1 reads SGHVS; CDR2 reads FNYEAQ. Trimming shortened V by 5 bases and J by 3 bases, and 11 bases separated the two germline ends. The DNA for the CDR3 is TGTGCCAGCAGCGCGGGACAGAGCTACGAGCAGTACTTC. Residues: CASSAGQSYEQYF.

This clonotype came up many times. The J gene is TRBJ2-5, the V gene TRBV7-2; D gene unclear. The CDR3 has 14 amino acids. Looked up from germline, CDR1 is SGHTA and CDR2 is FQGNSA. V was cut by 4 bases and J by 1 base, with 10 bases left in between. CDR3 amino acids: CASSSPGIQETQYF. The CDR3 coding sequence is TGTGCCAGCAGCTCCCCAGGTATCCAAGAGACCCAGTACTTC.